There are a few counts of the clone carrying this T cell receptor beta chain. This CDR3 spans 17 amino acids. The germline gives CDR1 DFQATT, CDR2 SNEGSKA (reference sequence). With V trimmed by 6 bases and J by 2 bases, 8 bases remained unmatched. This entry is derived from a study of patients and donors after allogeneic stem cell transplantation. TCRdb re-analysed the RT-PCR reads in MiXCR, keeping a single row per CDR3 protein. The sample lists about 960,000 distinct CDR3 sequences, 15% to 20% seen once, with 5% to 6.5% in the top ten. The chain uses TRBV20-1 and TRBJ2-1; 15 nucleotides match TRBD2. The TCR comes from a human donor who was either an allogeneic HSCT recipient or a stem cell or donor lymphocyte infusion donor (not recorded which). It is not recorded whose cells these are; they may come from a transplant donor. The sequenced sample was blood, either unsorted or a sorted T cell fraction (not recorded which). The CDR3 is CSATRWTSGGAYNEQFF. The CDR3 nucleotides are TGCAGTGCAACCCGCTGGACTAGCGGGGGGGCCTACAATGAGCAGTTCTTC.